A selection of T cell receptor beta chains follows, all from one sample in a study of blood T cell repertoires in COVID-19. Measured with immunoSEQ multiplex PCR; TCRdb has only the in-frame clones, and not every one. The sample comprises a few hundred thousand clones, 75% to 90% of which are singletons, and roughly 5% rests with the top ten. The sequenced material came from peripheral blood. Receptor source: a woman in her forties who had recovered from COVID-19. CDR3s include the opening cysteine and the closing phenylalanine or tryptophan. D genes are given only for firm matches. Only part of the rows carry a size: once, few, many, or a class if the clone is expanded.

clone_size	d_call	v_call	cdr3_length	j_call	cdr3_aa	cdr3_nt
NA	NA	TRBV7-8	15	TRBJ2-3	CASRPTGWGTDTQYF	TGTGCCAGCAGGCCAACAGGGTGGGGCACAGATACGCAGTATTTT
many	NA	TRBV21-1	21	TRBJ2-3	CASSPTALTGFGRSSTDTQYF	TGTGCCAGCAGCCCAACTGCTTTGACAGGGTTCGGCAGATCTAGCACAGATACGCAGTATTTT
once	NA	TRBV6-2/TRBV6-3	15	TRBJ1-2	CASSLPRQGIYGYTF	TGTGCCAGCAGTCTTCCCCGCCAGGGGATATATGGCTACACCTTC
NA	NA	TRBV19	13	TRBJ2-5	CASSRAFQETQYF	TGTGCCAGTAGTAGGGCATTTCAAGAGACCCAGTACTTC
NA	NA	TRBV3-1/TRBV3-2	13	TRBJ1-5	CASSQEWARPQHF	TGTGCCAGCAGCCAAGAATGGGCCCGGCCCCAGCATTTT
NA	TRBD2	TRBV7-2	16	TRBJ2-5	CASSSDLAGGWKTQYF	TGTGCCAGCAGCTCCGATCTGGCGGGAGGCTGGAAGACCCAGTACTTC
NA	TRBD1	TRBV2	16	TRBJ1-5	CASSEIVQGFGQPQHF	TGTGCCAGCAGTGAAATTGTACAGGGGTTTGGTCAGCCCCAGCATTTT
NA	NA	TRBV28	14	TRBJ2-3	CASSLQQGTDTQYF	TGTGCCAGCAGTTTACAACAGGGCACAGATACGCAGTATTTT
NA	NA	TRBV14	16	TRBJ2-3	CASSLRSGGSTDTQYF	TGTGCCAGCAGCCTGCGTTCCGGGGGTAGTACAGATACGCAGTATTTT
few	NA	TRBV11-3	12	TRBJ2-3	CASSFRADTQYF	TGTGCCAGCAGCTTTCGGGCAGATACGCAGTATTTT
NA	TRBD2	TRBV29-1	12	TRBJ2-3	CSVAGGTDTQYF	TGCAGCGTTGCGGGAGGGACAGATACGCAGTATTTT
NA	NA	TRBV7-2	11	TRBJ1-1	CASISSGEAFF	TGTGCCAGCATTTCATCCGGTGAAGCTTTCTTT
few	NA	TRBV9	14	TRBJ2-7	CASSTTAYTYEQYF	TGTGCCAGCAGCACGACAGCCTACACCTACGAGCAGTACTTC
NA	NA	TRBV3-1/TRBV3-2	15	TRBJ1-1	CASSQEVGGNTEAFF	TGTGCCAGCAGCCAAGAGGTCGGGGGTAACACTGAAGCTTTCTTT
NA	NA	TRBV5-1	14	TRBJ2-1	CASSSSGSFNEQFF	TGCGCCAGCAGCTCTTCGGGGTCTTTCAATGAGCAGTTCTTC
NA	NA	TRBV6-4	10	TRBJ1-1	CASCRSEAFF	TGTGCCAGCTGCAGAAGTGAAGCTTTCTTT
NA	TRBD1	TRBV2	12	TRBJ1-2	CASMGDRGYDTF	TGTGCCAGCATGGGGGACAGGGGGTATGACACCTTC
NA	NA	TRBV5-6	14	TRBJ1-3	CASSLRSSGNTIYF	TGTGCCAGCAGCTTACGCAGCTCTGGAAACACCATATATTTT
NA	TRBD2	TRBV5-6	18	TRBJ2-1	CASSRRTSGGVKRNEQFF	TGTGCCAGCAGCCGCAGGACTAGCGGGGGGGTCAAAAGGAATGAGCAGTTCTTC
NA	NA	TRBV2	13	TRBJ2-7	CASSLQGGYEQYF	TGTGCCAGCAGCTTACAGGGGGGGTACGAGCAGTACTTC
NA	NA	TRBV2	14	TRBJ1-5	CASSYSGGNQPQHF	TGTGCCAGCAGCTACTCAGGGGGCAATCAGCCCCAGCATTTT
NA	NA	TRBV15	16	TRBJ1-1	CATSRLMWLTNTEAFF	TGTGCCACCAGCAGATTGATGTGGCTCACGAACACTGAAGCTTTCTTT